The clone carrying this T cell receptor (beta chain) was seen many times. The data belong to a study of early T cells in non-severe SARS-CoV-2 infection. MiXCR, run by TCRdb on the 5' RACE reads, gives a single entry per CDR3 protein. The data contain about 97,000 distinct CDR3 sequences, about 11% of them singletons. J was trimmed by 3 bases and V by 4 bases; bases with no gene match: 8. The CDR3 covers 15 residues. Germline loops: CDR1 LGHDT, CDR2 YNNKEL (reference sequence). The TCR comes from an adult who was a healthcare worker with PCR-confirmed SARS-CoV-2 infection or an uninfected control (not recorded which). The genes are TRBV3-1 and TRBJ2-7; 8 positions agree with TRBD1. Sample: whole blood, taken at baseline. CDR3 DNA: TGTGCCAGCAGCCGAGGTTTGGACAGGGACTACGAGCAGTACTTC. Translating gives CASSRGLDRDYEQYF.